This T cell receptor beta chain emerged from a study of blood T cell repertoires in COVID-19. The CDR3 runs to 11 residues. V gave up 6 bases and J gave up 14 bases, with 11 bases separating them. Per germline, CDR1 MNHEY and CDR2 SMNVEV (reference sequence). This table comes from immunoSEQ multiplex PCR, and its TCRdb copy is limited to in-frame clones, with some not included. This table has under 250,000 clones, 87% appearing once. Cohort assignment relied on participant-reported clinical history. Sequences were obtained from PBMCs or T cells enriched from blood (not recorded which). V gene TRBV27 combines with J gene TRBJ1-6, with D possibly matching TRBD1 (5 bases). The TCR sequence derives from a woman aged 30 to 39 with acute COVID-19. The CDR3 loop reads CASSAGTSLHF. CDR3 bases: TGTGCCAGCAGCGCAGGGACTTCCCTCCACTTT.